These T cell receptor beta chains were read from a single sample in a study of T-cell reconstitution after alpha-beta-depleted transplantation in children. Each CDR3 protein gets one entry after TCRdb re-called the PCR reads with MiXCR. This sample has around 600,000 distinct CDR3 sequences, with roughly a tenth found just once. The input for sequencing was PBMCs from the stem cell graft donor, taken from the stem cell graft. The receptors were sampled from a human donor who donated a stem cell graft to a child with acute myeloid leukemia. Both conserved end residues are part of each CDR3. The order of the fields is clone size, V gene, J gene, D gene, CDR3 protein, CDR3 DNA. The D gene is left open where the match is weak. Rows may omit the clone size; those that give it use once, few, many or a size class.

abundance: many
v_gene: TRBV7-2
j_gene: TRBJ1-4
d_gene: .
CDR3aa: CASSLVAEKLFF
CDR3nt: TGTGCCAGCAGCTTAGTCGCTGAAAAACTGTTTTTT

abundance: many
v_gene: TRBV24-1
j_gene: TRBJ2-1
d_gene: TRBD1
CDR3aa: CATSDPGQGLGNEQFF
CDR3nt: TGTGCCACCAGTGACCCTGGACAGGGGCTGGGCAATGAGCAGTTCTTC

abundance: many
v_gene: TRBV5-1
j_gene: TRBJ1-2
d_gene: .
CDR3aa: CASSLAGGGVGYTF
CDR3nt: TGCGCCAGCAGCTTGGCCGGTGGGGGAGTCGGCTACACCTTC

abundance: .
v_gene: TRBV6-5
j_gene: TRBJ2-5
d_gene: .
CDR3aa: CATKRVQETQYF
CDR3nt: TGTGCCACCAAGCGGGTACAAGAGACCCAGTACTTC

abundance: once
v_gene: TRBV6-4
j_gene: TRBJ1-1
d_gene: TRBD1
CDR3aa: CASTGQGGPQFYTEAFF
CDR3nt: TGTGCCAGCACTGGACAGGGAGGACCTCAGTTTTACACTGAAGCTTTCTTT

abundance: few
v_gene: TRBV5-1
j_gene: TRBJ2-5
d_gene: TRBD1
CDR3aa: CASSAGTGKETQYF
CDR3nt: TGCGCCAGCAGCGCCGGGACAGGGAAAGAGACCCAGTACTTC

abundance: .
v_gene: TRBV28
j_gene: TRBJ2-2
d_gene: .
CDR3aa: CASSSLGGRRVSGELFF
CDR3nt: TGTGCCAGCAGTTCCCTGGGAGGCAGAAGAGTTTCCGGGGAGCTGTTTTTT

abundance: few
v_gene: TRBV5-7
j_gene: TRBJ1-6
d_gene: TRBD1
CDR3aa: CASSFRDRNSPLHF
CDR3nt: TGTGCCAGCAGCTTCCGGGACAGAAATTCACCCCTCCACTTT

abundance: few
v_gene: TRBV29-1
j_gene: TRBJ2-3
d_gene: .
CDR3aa: CRAGWSTDTQYF
CDR3nt: TGCAGAGCAGGGTGGTCCACAGATACGCAGTATTTT

abundance: few
v_gene: TRBV7-2
j_gene: TRBJ2-5
d_gene: TRBD1
CDR3aa: CASSFRSGQLQETQYF
CDR3nt: TGTGCCAGCAGCTTTCGTTCGGGACAGCTCCAAGAGACCCAGTACTTC

abundance: .
v_gene: TRBV7-9
j_gene: TRBJ2-7
d_gene: .
CDR3aa: CASSLRDSGGSYEQYF
CDR3nt: TGTGCCAGCAGCTTACGGGATTCCGGGGGATCCTACGAGCAGTACTTC

abundance: few
v_gene: TRBV4-3
j_gene: TRBJ2-7
d_gene: .
CDR3aa: CASSQGIGGEQYF
CDR3nt: TGCGCCAGCAGCCAAGGAATAGGGGGCGAGCAGTACTTC

abundance: .
v_gene: TRBV9
j_gene: TRBJ2-7
d_gene: TRBD2
CDR3aa: CASSVSSGEGPGYEQYF
CDR3nt: TGTGCCAGCAGCGTCTCTTCGGGGGAGGGGCCCGGCTACGAGCAGTACTTC

abundance: few
v_gene: TRBV20-1
j_gene: TRBJ2-1
d_gene: TRBD2
CDR3aa: CSATLAGTSGHNEQFF
CDR3nt: TGCAGTGCCACCCTAGCCGGGACTAGCGGACACAATGAGCAGTTCTTC

abundance: .
v_gene: TRBV6-5
j_gene: TRBJ2-5
d_gene: .
CDR3aa: CASSRDSTQETQYF
CDR3nt: TGTGCCAGCAGCCGAGACAGCACTCAAGAGACCCAGTACTTC

abundance: few
v_gene: TRBV29-1
j_gene: TRBJ1-4
d_gene: .
CDR3aa: CSVVNREKLFF
CDR3nt: TGCAGCGTAGTTAATAGGGAAAAACTGTTTTTT

abundance: many
v_gene: TRBV6-1
j_gene: TRBJ2-2
d_gene: TRBD2
CDR3aa: CASWREGIYGELFF
CDR3nt: TGTGCCAGCTGGCGGGAGGGGATTTACGGGGAGCTGTTTTTT

abundance: .
v_gene: TRBV6-5
j_gene: TRBJ1-3
d_gene: .
CDR3aa: CASSYGSPSGNTIYF
CDR3nt: TGTGCCAGCAGTTACGGGTCCCCCTCTGGAAACACCATATATTTT

abundance: few
v_gene: TRBV9
j_gene: TRBJ2-3
d_gene: .
CDR3aa: CASSVGPGPPSSDTQYF
CDR3nt: TGTGCCAGCAGCGTAGGTCCGGGACCTCCTTCTTCGGATACGCAGTATTTT

abundance: .
v_gene: TRBV20-1
j_gene: TRBJ2-3
d_gene: .
CDR3aa: CSAREVGVADTQYF
CDR3nt: TGCAGTGCTAGAGAGGTGGGAGTAGCAGATACGCAGTATTTT

abundance: few
v_gene: TRBV20-1
j_gene: TRBJ1-1
d_gene: .
CDR3aa: CSARPTGTNTEAFF
CDR3nt: TGCAGTGCTAGACCAACAGGGACGAACACTGAAGCTTTCTTT

abundance: .
v_gene: TRBV29-1
j_gene: TRBJ2-7
d_gene: TRBD2
CDR3aa: CSVGGTSGIARDEQYF
CDR3nt: TGCAGCGTTGGCGGGACTAGCGGGATCGCGCGCGACGAGCAGTACTTC

abundance: many
v_gene: TRBV12-3/TRBV12-4
j_gene: TRBJ2-7
d_gene: .
CDR3aa: CASSLWQGPEGEQYF
CDR3nt: TGTGCCAGCAGTTTATGGCAGGGGCCGGAAGGGGAGCAGTACTTC

abundance: few
v_gene: TRBV20-1
j_gene: TRBJ2-5
d_gene: .
CDR3aa: CSAEDRKKETQYF
CDR3nt: TGCAGTGCCGAGGACAGAAAGAAAGAGACCCAGTACTTC

abundance: few
v_gene: TRBV20-1
j_gene: TRBJ2-5
d_gene: TRBD1
CDR3aa: CSAPDRALSKRTQYF
CDR3nt: TGCAGTGCGCCGGACAGGGCTCTATCCAAACGGACCCAGTACTTC

abundance: many
v_gene: TRBV2
j_gene: TRBJ2-6
d_gene: .
CDR3aa: CASGSSGANVLTF
CDR3nt: TGTGCCAGCGGGAGCTCTGGGGCCAACGTCCTGACTTTC

abundance: few
v_gene: TRBV2
j_gene: TRBJ2-5
d_gene: .
CDR3aa: CASSEGGGQVETQYF
CDR3nt: TGTGCCAGCAGTGAAGGCGGGGGACAAGTAGAGACCCAGTACTTC

abundance: many
v_gene: TRBV20-1
j_gene: TRBJ2-1
d_gene: .
CDR3aa: CSARERGVPSYNEQFF
CDR3nt: TGCAGTGCTAGGGAGAGGGGAGTTCCCTCCTACAATGAGCAGTTCTTC

abundance: many
v_gene: TRBV29-1
j_gene: TRBJ2-7
d_gene: .
CDR3aa: CSVARRLRGYEQYF
CDR3nt: TGCAGCGTTGCGAGGAGGCTCAGGGGTTACGAGCAGTACTTC

abundance: .
v_gene: TRBV6-5
j_gene: TRBJ2-7
d_gene: .
CDR3aa: CASSSRLVAIYEQYF
CDR3nt: TGTGCCAGCAGTTCCCGACTGGTGGCGATCTACGAGCAGTACTTC

abundance: few
v_gene: TRBV20-1
j_gene: TRBJ2-2
d_gene: .
CDR3aa: CSARDFGREDTGELFF
CDR3nt: TGCAGTGCTAGAGATTTTGGCAGGGAAGACACCGGGGAGCTGTTTTTT

abundance: many
v_gene: TRBV29-1
j_gene: TRBJ2-3
d_gene: TRBD2
CDR3aa: CSVETSGLTDTQYF
CDR3nt: TGCAGCGTTGAAACTAGCGGACTCACAGATACGCAGTATTTT

abundance: many
v_gene: TRBV5-1
j_gene: TRBJ2-2
d_gene: TRBD1
CDR3aa: CASSFKTGPSTTGELFF
CDR3nt: TGCGCCAGCAGCTTTAAGACAGGGCCCTCGACCACCGGGGAGCTGTTTTTT

abundance: few
v_gene: TRBV20-1
j_gene: TRBJ2-1
d_gene: TRBD1
CDR3aa: CSAKFLDRAYNEQFF
CDR3nt: TGCAGTGCTAAGTTCCTGGACAGGGCTTACAATGAGCAGTTCTTC

abundance: few
v_gene: TRBV11-2
j_gene: TRBJ1-4
d_gene: .
CDR3aa: CASSLVPGVEKLFF
CDR3nt: TGTGCCAGCAGCTTAGTTCCGGGGGTGGAAAAACTGTTTTTT

abundance: many
v_gene: TRBV5-1
j_gene: TRBJ1-6
d_gene: TRBD1
CDR3aa: CASTLTGGVQGSPLHF
CDR3nt: TGCGCCAGCACCTTAACAGGGGGCGTCCAAGGTTCACCCCTCCACTTT

abundance: few
v_gene: TRBV13
j_gene: TRBJ1-1
d_gene: .
CDR3aa: CASSLGGGHTEAFF
CDR3nt: TGTGCCAGCAGCTTAGGAGGGGGACACACTGAAGCTTTCTTT

abundance: many
v_gene: TRBV7-9
j_gene: TRBJ2-7
d_gene: TRBD1
CDR3aa: CASSRGTGPKSYEQYF
CDR3nt: TGTGCCAGCAGCAGGGGGACAGGGCCAAAATCTTACGAGCAGTACTTC

abundance: many
v_gene: TRBV7-2
j_gene: TRBJ2-6
d_gene: .
CDR3aa: CASSFGPRSGANVLTF
CDR3nt: TGTGCCAGCAGCTTCGGTCCCCGCTCTGGGGCCAACGTCCTGACTTTC

abundance: few
v_gene: TRBV20-1
j_gene: TRBJ1-1
d_gene: .
CDR3aa: CSAPQREVKAFF
CDR3nt: TGCAGTGCTCCTCAAAGGGAGGTTAAAGCTTTCTTT

abundance: .
v_gene: TRBV28
j_gene: TRBJ1-1
d_gene: .
CDR3aa: CASSFPRAPGSEAFF
CDR3nt: TGTGCCAGCAGTTTCCCCCGGGCTCCCGGGTCTGAAGCTTTCTTT

abundance: .
v_gene: TRBV2
j_gene: TRBJ2-2
d_gene: TRBD1
CDR3aa: CAGRGQANTGELFF
CDR3nt: TGTGCCGGAAGGGGACAGGCCAACACCGGGGAGCTGTTTTTT

abundance: few
v_gene: TRBV7-3
j_gene: TRBJ2-2
d_gene: .
CDR3aa: CASSRTVGRTGELFF
CDR3nt: TGTGCCAGCAGCCGGACCGTAGGACGGACCGGGGAGCTGTTTTTT

abundance: many
v_gene: TRBV12-3/TRBV12-4
j_gene: TRBJ1-5
d_gene: TRBD1
CDR3aa: CASSLVRGLHQPQHF
CDR3nt: TGTGCCAGCAGTTTAGTAAGGGGGCTTCATCAGCCCCAGCATTTT

abundance: .
v_gene: TRBV30
j_gene: TRBJ2-1
d_gene: .
CDR3aa: CAWSRFVGEDEQFF
CDR3nt: TGTGCCTGGAGTCGTTTCGTGGGGGAAGATGAGCAGTTCTTC

abundance: many
v_gene: TRBV7-9
j_gene: TRBJ1-1
d_gene: .
CDR3aa: CASISSGGTEAFF
CDR3nt: TGTGCCAGCATCTCGTCAGGAGGAACTGAAGCTTTCTTT

abundance: .
v_gene: TRBV24-1
j_gene: TRBJ2-1
d_gene: .
CDR3aa: CATSDLLDNEQFF
CDR3nt: TGTGCCACCAGTGACTTGTTGGACAATGAGCAGTTCTTC

abundance: few
v_gene: TRBV6-5
j_gene: TRBJ2-7
d_gene: .
CDR3aa: CASSYSGIYSYEQYF
CDR3nt: TGTGCCAGCAGTTACTCGGGCATCTACTCCTACGAGCAGTACTTC